Reported below is one TCR beta chain. Its antigen is still unknown. These data come from a study of T-cell memory formation after mild COVID-19. Study at large: There were largely donor-specific TCR clusters. Findings and caveats of the study: There was no confirmation that second-wave clones peaking on day 37 were SARS-CoV-2 specific. Day 15 to 85 contractors were CD4/CD8 balanced; later expanders leaned CD4+. Researchers found some responding clones in pre-infection memory, a sign that cross-reactive memory joined.

This CDR3 is 15 amino acids long. V lost 4 bases and J lost 4, with 13 bases in between. Per the germline V gene, CDR1 is MNHNY and CDR2 is SVGAGI (reference sequence). Each CDR3 protein is one row after TCRdb ran MiXCR on the 5' RACE reads. The repertoire includes about 560,000 distinct CDR3 sequences, less than 25% of them detected once, and roughly 8.3% sits in the top ten. The sample taken for sequencing was PBMCs or a T cell subset sorted from them (not recorded which). This chain links TRBV6-6 with TRBJ2-2, with D perhaps matching TRBD1 (5 bases). The sequence was obtained from an adult woman who had mild COVID-19 (a few samples of this study predate the infection). Cell type and time point are not known. For the CDR3, the DNA is TGTGCCAGCAGTTCCCAGGGTTCGACCACCGGGGAGCTGTTTTTT. This codes for CASSSQGSTTGELFF.